This T cell receptor (beta chain) was identified during a study of cytomegalovirus exposure and HLA in healthy donors. This clone has a single count. The assay was immunoSEQ multiplex PCR, and TCRdb's table has in-frame clones only and misses some. In the table there are hundreds of thousands of clones, roughly 89% of which are singletons. This CDR3 has 15 amino acids. V lost 4 bases to trimming and J lost 5 bases; unmatched junction nucleotides: 8. In germline, CDR1 is MDHEN, CDR2 SYDVKM. Sequencing was carried out using PBMCs. The sequence was obtained from a woman aged 18-29 years in good health and CMV-seronegative. The chain recombines TRBV28 with TRBJ2-7; 10 positions match TRBD2. The CDR3 nucleotides read TGTGCCAGCAGTTCCCCTAGCGGGAGTACCCACGAGCAGTACTTC. It yields the protein CASSSPSGSTHEQYF.